These 21 T cell receptor beta chains originate from one sample sequenced in a study of long-term antiretroviral therapy in people with HIV (dated by TCRdb to between 2022 and 2023). The immunoSEQ hsTCRB v3.0 assay was used at survey level resolution to sequence the TRB variable region. This is the immuneACCESS table as TCRdb keeps it, with only in-frame sequences that have V and J called. A part of the clones is gone; compared with another copy, unresolved V genes explain less than half, and the rest is unexplained. Across this sample there are roughly 24,000 clones, with roughly 80% seen only once. The top ten hold 12% of the sample. Source: unsorted PBMCs, taken 1.6 years after starting antiretroviral therapy. These TCRs come from a man aged 35 to 55 with HIV.

The chain has TRBV11-2 and TRBJ2-1; 8 nucleotides line up with TRBD1. This CDR3 has 14 residues. V shed 8 bases and J 7 bases; nucleotides not matched to a gene: 10. Germline V CDR1 and CDR2: SGHAT, FQNNGV. CDR3 residues: CASAGQGPLNEQFF. CDR3 nucleotides: TGTGCCAGCGCCGGACAGGGCCCTTTAAATGAGCAGTTCTTC.

This clone was recorded only once. The chain has TRBV9 and TRBJ2-2, with 9 bases that match TRBD1. V shed 0 bases and J 6 bases; nucleotides not matched to a gene: 6. Germline assignment: CDR1 SGDLS and CDR2 YYNGEE. CDR3 length equals 16 residues. CDR3 loop: CASSVAGTGSAGELFF. DNA of the CDR3: TGTGCCAGCAGCGTAGCCGGGACAGGGTCGGCCGGGGAGCTGTTTTTT.

There are a few counts of this clone. The chain carries TRBV7-2 and TRBJ2-7, with 8 bases aligning to TRBD2. Germline loops: CDR1 SGHTA, CDR2 FQGNSA. The CDR3 is made up of 15 amino acids. Trimming took 4 bases from V and 7 from J; bases not matched to a gene: 12. The CDR3 DNA is TGTGCCAGCAGCTACACTAGCGGAGGAGGATGGGAGCAGTACTTC. Translated, it gives CASSYTSGGGWEQYF.

This rearrangement joins TRBV4-1 to TRBJ2-7, with D possibly TRBD1 on 5 matching bases. The CDR3 contains 14 residues. Looked up from germline, CDR1 is MGHRA and CDR2 is YSYEKL. V lost 1 base and J 0 bases, leaving 7 bases between the germline ends. CDR3 sequence reads: CASSQATGSYEQYF. CDR3 DNA sequence: TGCGCCAGCAGCCAAGCTACAGGCTCCTACGAGCAGTACTTC.

The DNA for the CDR3 is TGTGCCAGCAGTTTCCCCGTTACTAGCGGGAGGAATGAGCAGTTCTTC. As protein: CASSFPVTSGRNEQFF. The V and J genes are TRBV27 and TRBJ2-1; 12 bases fit TRBD2. J lost 7 bases, V lost 3 bases, and 7 bases had no gene match. This CDR3 has 16 residues. The germline V gene has CDR1 MNHEY and CDR2 SMNVEV (reference sequence).

The chain uses TRBV6-1 and TRBJ1-1; D gene ambiguous. Germline loops: CDR1 MNHNS, CDR2 SASEGT. The CDR3 is 14 residues long. V lost 3 bases to trimming and J lost 3 bases, with 11 bases between them. As DNA, the CDR3 is TGTGCCAGCAGTGACGTCAGGAGGTACACTGAAGCTTTCTTT. Its translation is CASSDVRRYTEAFF.

J is TRBJ2-5 and V is TRBV4-2; D might be TRBD1 or TRBD2, each matching 6 bases. The germline V gene encodes CDR1 LGHNA and CDR2 YNFKEQ. The ends were cut back, 0 bases at V and 8 bases at J, with 16 bases in the middle. This CDR3 region has 15 residues. The CDR3 region has the DNA TGTGCCAGCAGCCAAGATGCAGAAGAGGGGGGAACCCAGTACTTC. Translated: CASSQDAEEGGTQYF.

The chain links TRBV7-9 to TRBJ2-1, with TRBD2 matching over 15 bases. Germline CDR1 reads SEHNR; CDR2 reads FQNEAQ (reference sequence). Trimming cost V 0 bases and J 7 bases; bases outside gene matches: 10. This CDR3 has 19 amino acids. CDR3 amino acids: CASSLAGLAGGPLINEQFF. CDR3 DNA: TGTGCCAGCAGCTTAGCGGGACTAGCGGGGGGACCATTGATAAATGAGCAGTTCTTC.

V and J are TRBV5-1 and TRBJ2-5; possible D gene TRBD2, 6 bases. The CDR3 is made up of 16 amino acids. With 4 bases removed from V and 1 base from J, the gap between germline ends came to 17 bases. Germline V gives CDR1 SGHRS, CDR2 YFSETQ. The CDR3: CASSRLGGAGQETQYF. The DNA of the CDR3 is TGCGCCAGCAGCAGGTTGGGGGGAGCGGGCCAAGAGACCCAGTACTTC. The full variable domain, rest sourced from reference TRBV5-1 and TRBJ2-5, is KAGVTQTPRYLIKTRGQQVTLSCSPISGHRSVSWYQQTPGQGLQFLFEYFSETQRNKGNFPGRFSGRQFSNSRSEMNVSTLELGDSALYLCASSRLGGAGQETQYFGPGTRLLVL.

This chain connects TRBV30 to TRBJ2-6; no definite D call. Germline V CDR1 and CDR2: GTSNPN, SVGIG (reference sequence). The germline V and J ends were trimmed by 0 bases and 0 bases, with 12 bases remaining between them. This CDR3 contains 17 residues. This chain's CDR3 is CAWSVPISFSGANVLTF. CDR3 nucleotide sequence: TGTGCCTGGAGTGTACCGATCAGCTTCTCTGGGGCCAACGTCCTGACTTTC.

The chain is built from TRBV12-5 and TRBJ1-1; 8 bases agree with TRBD1. V shed 1 base and J 4 bases; nucleotides not matched to a gene: 5. Per the germline V gene, CDR1 is LGHNT and CDR2 is FRNRAP. This CDR3 is built from 15 residues. The CDR3 region has the DNA TGTGCTAGTGGTTTGGGGACAGGGAGCCGCACTGAAGCTTTCTTT. Protein sequence: CASGLGTGSRTEAFF.

The chain is built from TRBV4-2 and TRBJ1-2; TRBD1 agrees at 11 bases. The J segment lost 3 bases and the V segment lost 2 bases, leaving 8 bases of the junction unmatched. The germline V gene encodes CDR1 LGHNA and CDR2 YNFKEQ. The CDR3 is 17 residues long. The CDR3 loop is CASSQWTGGAFYYGYTF. CDR3 DNA: TGTGCCAGCAGCCAATGGACAGGGGGCGCGTTTTACTATGGCTACACCTTC.

The genes are TRBV20-1 and TRBJ1-1, with D uncertain. The CDR3 has 11 amino acids. Trimming took off 4 bases at V and 0 bases at J, with 3 bases between the two ends. CDR1 and CDR2 from the germline V gene are DFQATT and SNEGSKA (reference sequence). The CDR3 is CSAMVNTEAFF. The DNA of the CDR3 is TGCAGTGCTATGGTGAACACTGAAGCTTTCTTT.

This clone was seen a single time. This chain uses TRBV27 with TRBJ2-1, with 13 nucleotides matching TRBD2. CDR1 and CDR2 (germline): MNHEY, SMNVEV (reference sequence). V was clipped by 1 base and J by 4 bases; unmatched bases: 4. The CDR3 runs to 17 residues. Here the CDR3 reads CASSLWGTSGTYNEQFF. In DNA form, the CDR3 reads TGTGCCAGCAGTTTATGGGGGACTAGCGGGACTTACAATGAGCAGTTCTTC.

The J gene is TRBJ1-2, the V gene TRBV7-9; perhaps TRBD1 as D (6 bases). Germline-derived CDR1 and CDR2 are SEHNR and FQNEAQ (reference sequence). The CDR3 sequence is 15 residues long. Trimming took 2 bases from V and 6 from J, leaving 16 bases between them. The CDR3 loop is CASSLSLQGGDGYTF. The CDR3 DNA sequence: TGTGCCAGCAGCTTATCCCTACAGGGCGGGGATGGCTACACCTTC.

The V call is TRBV27, the J call TRBJ1-1; no clear D gene. Germline values: CDR1 MNHEY, CDR2 SMNVEV (reference sequence). Trimming stripped 6 bases from V and 0 bases from J, with 8 bases between. The CDR3 contains 13 residues. The CDR3 region is CASSDGLNTEAFF. CDR3 sequence (DNA): TGTGCCAGCAGCGATGGGTTGAACACTGAAGCTTTCTTT.

The J gene is TRBJ2-3, the V gene TRBV9; 9 bases fit TRBD2. V was clipped by 0 bases and J by 5 bases; unmatched bases: 13. Germline V gene data show CDR1 as SGDLS and CDR2 as YYNGEE. The CDR3 sequence is 18 residues long. CDR3 sequence reads: CASSVAQDAGGAGDTQYF. The CDR3 DNA reads as TGTGCCAGCAGCGTAGCTCAGGATGCGGGGGGGGCGGGAGATACGCAGTATTTT.

The chain carries TRBV10-2 and TRBJ2-7, with no clear D. V dropped 7 bases and J dropped 1 base, with 14 bases sitting between them. The CDR3 totals 14 residues. Germline V gene data show CDR1 as WSHSY and CDR2 as SAAADI. The CDR3 coding sequence is TGCGCCAGCACGAAAGACACTCTTTCCTACGAGCAGTACTTC. It encodes CASTKDTLSYEQYF.

The chain employs TRBV5-1 and TRBJ2-2, with TRBD1 as a possible D gene (6 bases). V was shortened by 0 bases and J by 5 bases, with 11 bases between the two germline ends. Germline V lookup: CDR1 SGHRS, CDR2 YFSETQ. The CDR3 has 15 amino acids. The CDR3: CASSLVTGKTGELFF. The DNA for the CDR3 is TGCGCCAGCAGCTTGGTTACAGGGAAGACCGGGGAGCTGTTTTTT.

The chain uses TRBV9 and TRBJ2-1; 9 bases fit TRBD2. Trimming cost V 0 bases and J 7 bases; bases outside gene matches: 8. Germline V lookup: CDR1 SGDLS, CDR2 YYNGEE. This CDR3 comprises 16 residues. The CDR3 region has the DNA TGTGCCAGCAGCGTAGCAGGGCGGGGGGGTGGTAATGAGCAGTTCTTC. Amino acids: CASSVAGRGGGNEQFF.

This chain links TRBV6-5 with TRBJ2-3; D call uncertain. CDR3 size: 14 residues. The V end was cut by 0 bases, the J end by 3 bases, with 7 bases between. The germline CDR1 and CDR2 sequences are MNHEY and SVGAGI. CDR3 loop: CASSYSGGTDTQYF. DNA of the CDR3: TGTGCCAGCAGTTACTCAGGCGGTACAGATACGCAGTATTTT.